This TCR beta chain originates from a study of blood T cell repertoires in COVID-19 (dated by TCRdb to between 2020 and 2021). A note on the overall study: Collaborator samples came from the United States, Italy and Spain and covered acute and convalescent phases of COVID-19. The material from the prospective study consisted of cDNA or gDNA derived from T cells, B-cell-depleted T cells, or PBMCs. Deeply sampled blood TCRbeta repertoires from subjects exposed to, actively infected with, or recovered from COVID-19 were included in the dataset. The repertoires were released in a freely available public database intended as a resource for research on the immune response to SARS-CoV-2. Samples were obtained from the ongoing ImmuneRACE study (first 160 participants) and from roughly 1,300 subjects provided by 6 global collaborators. Sample metadata almost always included a de-identified subject ID, COVID-19 status, age in years and sex. Where HLA class I and class II types were available, the types were taken from metadata supplied by the sample provider, not from assay-based typing.

The immunoSEQ Assay, a bias-controlled multiplex PCR, was used to amplify TCRbeta CDR3 regions from genomic DNA. The published analysis was carried out like this. The number of nucleated cells in each sample was estimated from the amplification of reference gene primers within the assay. To quantify the absolute abundance of each unique TCRbeta CDR3 rearrangement, sequence reads were collapsed and filtered. Productive Simpson clonality was computed per sample as the square root of Simpson's diversity index over productive rearrangements. Held by TCRdb, this immuneACCESS table contains in-frame sequences only and omits some clones. Under half of the omission traces to an unresolved V gene where checked; the cause of the rest is unknown. The V and J calls and the clone size are those of that table, but D and trimming were determined from the DNA. Present in this sample are some 150,000 clones, roughly 84% of which were seen just once. The top ten clones comprise roughly 7.9% of the sample.

In regard to this clone: The specificity of this receptor is unknown. No much larger clone exists at a distance of one base, and base qualities are not known.

The germline V gene (reference sequence) supplies CDR1 MNHEY and CDR2 SMNVEV. The junction shows trimming of 3 bases on V and 5 bases on J, plus 6 bases between the germline ends. Measured from the cysteine to the phenylalanine, the CDR3 is 12 residues long. Only CDR3 DNA is held: 36 bases, read in frame from base 1. Broader findings and caveats from the paper: How much clinical and demographic metadata was included differed by source and by participant, and the metadata was provided uncurated.

Each collaborating institution followed its own protocols to collect whole blood in K2EDTA tubes. For TCRbeta analysis, collaborators shipped samples in one of three forms: frozen whole blood, isolated PBMCs, or DNA extracted from either of those sample types. This TCR was recovered from a woman aged 45-59 years in a cohort sampled during active or convalescent COVID-19. The sequenced sample was peripheral blood. This receptor chain uses TRBV27 and TRBJ2-3, with no confident D gene call. The DNA is as follows: TGTGCCAGCAGTTTTGTCGGAGATACGCAGTATTTT. Its protein reads: CASSFVGDTQYF.